The clone carrying this T cell receptor (beta chain) occurred a few times. Its antigen is unidentified. The data are from a study of response to subunit inactivated influenza vaccine. Study-level findings and limits: Each seasonal flu vaccination may recruit only limited new T cells, authors suggested.

The germline gives CDR1 DFQATT, CDR2 SNEGSKA (reference sequence). The CDR3 totals 15 residues. Deletions cut 0 bases from V and 1 base from J, with 12 bases between. TCRdb re-called the RT-PCR reads through MiXCR, storing one row per CDR3 protein. Here the sample spans about 480,000 distinct CDR3 sequences, about 10% being singletons. This clonotype was sampled from a man between 50 and 59 years old who received an inactivated influenza vaccine. This specimen was PBMCs from blood, taken about 40 days after vaccination. The J gene is TRBJ2-5, the V gene TRBV20-1; D is uncertain. The CDR3: CSARDLASLQETQYF. CDR3 bases: TGCAGTGCTAGAGATTTGGCGTCCCTCCAAGAGACCCAGTACTTC.